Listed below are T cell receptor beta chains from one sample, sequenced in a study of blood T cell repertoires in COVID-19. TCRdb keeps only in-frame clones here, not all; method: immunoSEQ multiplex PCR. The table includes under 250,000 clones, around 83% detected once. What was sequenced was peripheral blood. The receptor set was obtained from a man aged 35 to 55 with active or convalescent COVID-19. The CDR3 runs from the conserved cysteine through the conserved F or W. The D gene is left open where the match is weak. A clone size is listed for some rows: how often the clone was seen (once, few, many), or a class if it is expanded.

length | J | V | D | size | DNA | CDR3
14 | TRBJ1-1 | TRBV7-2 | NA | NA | TGTGCCAGCAGCTCGTCCTCCGGTTTTGCTGAAGCTTTCTTT | CASSSSSGFAEAFF
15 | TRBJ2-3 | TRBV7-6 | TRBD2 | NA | TGTGCCAGCAGCTTCTCTAGCGGGAGGGTAGATACGCAGTATTTT | CASSFSSGRVDTQYF
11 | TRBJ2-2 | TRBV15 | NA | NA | TGTGCCACCGATTACCGGGGGGAGCTGTTTTTT | CATDYRGELFF
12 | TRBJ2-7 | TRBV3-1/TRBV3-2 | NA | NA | TGTGCCAGCAGCGAAACAGCTTTCGAGCAGTACTTC | CASSETAFEQYF
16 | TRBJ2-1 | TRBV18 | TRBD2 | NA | TGTGCCAGCTCACCCCGAAGCGGGACCCGCTACAATGAGCAGTTCTTC | CASSPRSGTRYNEQFF
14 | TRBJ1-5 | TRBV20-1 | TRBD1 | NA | TGCAGTGCTAGTATCCAGGGGGACAATCAGCCCCAGCATTTT | CSASIQGDNQPQHF
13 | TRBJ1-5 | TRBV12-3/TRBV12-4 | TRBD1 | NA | TGTGCCAGCAGCGGACAGGGTTATCAGCCCCAGCATTTT | CASSGQGYQPQHF
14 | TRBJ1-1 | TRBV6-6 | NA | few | TGTGCCAGCAGTTACATGGAGGCGAACACTGAAGCTTTCTTT | CASSYMEANTEAFF
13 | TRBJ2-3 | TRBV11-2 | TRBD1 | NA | TGTGCCAGCAGCATTACAGGGGCAGATACGCAGTATTTT | CASSITGADTQYF
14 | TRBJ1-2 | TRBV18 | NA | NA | TGTGCCAGCTCACCACCCGTGGTGCGGGCTGGCTACACCTTC | CASSPPVVRAGYTF
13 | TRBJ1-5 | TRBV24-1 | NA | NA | TGTGCCACCAGTTCCGGGAGCTGGGAGCCCCAGCATTTT | CATSSGSWEPQHF
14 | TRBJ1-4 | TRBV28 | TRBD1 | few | TGTGCCAGCAGCCTCGGAGACAGGGGGGAAAAACTGTTTTTT | CASSLGDRGEKLFF
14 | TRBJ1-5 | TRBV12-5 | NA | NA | TGTGCTAGTGGTTTGTGGGGGGGGAATCAGCCCCAGCATTTT | CASGLWGGNQPQHF
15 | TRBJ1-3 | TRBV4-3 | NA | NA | TGCGCCAGCAGCCAAGCGGGAGACTCTGGAAACACCATATATTTT | CASSQAGDSGNTIYF
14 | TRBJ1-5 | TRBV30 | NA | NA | TGTGCCTGGAGTTATGGGGGCATAGGTCAGCCCCAGCATTTT | CAWSYGGIGQPQHF
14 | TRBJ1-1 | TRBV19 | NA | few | TGTGCCAGTAGGTCAGCGGTCGCGAACACTGAAGCTTTCTTT | CASRSAVANTEAFF
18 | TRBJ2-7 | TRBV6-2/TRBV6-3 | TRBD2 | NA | TGTGCCAGCAGTTACAGGACTAGCGGGGGTCACGGAGCCTACGAGCAGTACTTC | CASSYRTSGGHGAYEQYF
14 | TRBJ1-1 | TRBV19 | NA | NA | TGTGCCAGTACCCTCAGGGAGGTGAACACTGAAGCTTTCTTT | CASTLREVNTEAFF
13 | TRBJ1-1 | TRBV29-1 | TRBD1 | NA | TGCAGCGTTGGGGTGGACAGGGGCTTTGGAGCTTTCTTT | CSVGVDRGFGAFF
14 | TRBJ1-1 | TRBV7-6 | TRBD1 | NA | TGTGCCAGCAGCTCAGGACAGGGAGTAACTGAAGCTTTCTTT | CASSSGQGVTEAFF
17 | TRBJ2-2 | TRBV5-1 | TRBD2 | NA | TGCGCCAGCAGCTTGGGGTCGGGGGGGCCGGCCACCGGGGAGCTGTTTTTT | CASSLGSGGPATGELFF
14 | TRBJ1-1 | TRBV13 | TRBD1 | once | TGTGCCAGCAGCGTCGGACAGGTGAACACTGAAGCTTTCTTT | CASSVGQVNTEAFF
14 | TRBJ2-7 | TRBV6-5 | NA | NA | TGTGCCAGCAGAGTCGGGTATTTAGGATTGGAGCAGTACTTC | CASRVGYLGLEQYF
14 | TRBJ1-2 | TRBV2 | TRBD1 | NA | TGTGCCAGCAGTGAATTAAAGGGGGCTAATGGCTACACCTTC | CASSELKGANGYTF